This is a list of T cell receptor beta chains from one sample in a study of blood T cell repertoires in COVID-19. Some clones are missing from TCRdb's copy, which holds only in-frame ones; the method was immunoSEQ multiplex PCR. The sample has some 400,000 clones, around 87% seen once; the top ten hold 10%. The sample comprised peripheral blood. The receptor set was obtained from a woman between 25 and 40 years old with COVID-19, enrolled during active disease. CDR3s include the opening cysteine and the closing phenylalanine or tryptophan. Fields, in order: clone size, J gene, D gene, CDR3 length, V gene, CDR3 protein, CDR3 DNA. The D gene is left open where the match is weak. A clone size is listed for some rows: how often the clone was seen (once, few, many), or a class if it is expanded.

clone_size: few; j_call: TRBJ2-1; d_call: NA; cdr3_length: 13; v_call: TRBV6-5; cdr3_aa: CASGTASYNEQFF; cdr3_nt: TGTGCCAGCGGGACTGCCTCCTACAATGAGCAGTTCTTC
clone_size: NA; j_call: TRBJ2-2; d_call: NA; cdr3_length: 14; v_call: TRBV9; cdr3_aa: CASSVASNTGELFF; cdr3_nt: TGTGCCAGCAGCGTAGCTAGCAACACCGGGGAGCTGTTTTTT
clone_size: NA; j_call: TRBJ2-3; d_call: NA; cdr3_length: 14; v_call: TRBV5-1; cdr3_aa: CASIPGGLTDTQYF; cdr3_nt: TGCGCCAGCATCCCAGGGGGGTTAACAGATACGCAGTATTTT
clone_size: NA; j_call: TRBJ2-5; d_call: NA; cdr3_length: 11; v_call: TRBV6-6; cdr3_aa: CASISGETQYF; cdr3_nt: TGTGCCAGCATATCCGGGGAGACCCAGTACTTC
clone_size: NA; j_call: TRBJ2-1; d_call: TRBD2; cdr3_length: 15; v_call: TRBV7-2; cdr3_aa: CASSPTSGRLDEQFF; cdr3_nt: TGTGCCAGCAGCCCGACTAGCGGGAGGCTCGATGAGCAGTTCTTC
clone_size: NA; j_call: TRBJ2-2; d_call: TRBD1; cdr3_length: 14; v_call: TRBV7-2; cdr3_aa: CASSYRQGGGELFF; cdr3_nt: TGTGCCAGCAGCTACCGACAGGGCGGCGGGGAGCTGTTTTTT
clone_size: NA; j_call: TRBJ2-7; d_call: TRBD1; cdr3_length: 14; v_call: TRBV27; cdr3_aa: CASSRDRDSYEQYF; cdr3_nt: TGTGCCAGCAGTCGGGACAGGGACTCCTACGAGCAGTACTTC
clone_size: once; j_call: TRBJ1-1; d_call: NA; cdr3_length: 13; v_call: TRBV5-6; cdr3_aa: CASSLVRYGGAFF; cdr3_nt: TGTGCCAGCAGCTTGGTGCGGTATGGAGGGGCTTTCTTT
clone_size: NA; j_call: TRBJ2-3; d_call: NA; cdr3_length: 15; v_call: TRBV4-1; cdr3_aa: CASSQEGGSADTQYF; cdr3_nt: TGCGCCAGCAGCCAAGAGGGTGGGAGCGCAGATACGCAGTATTTT
clone_size: NA; j_call: TRBJ1-1; d_call: NA; cdr3_length: 14; v_call: TRBV7-2; cdr3_aa: CASSLARGGTEAFF; cdr3_nt: TGTGCCAGCAGCTTAGCGAGGGGAGGCACTGAAGCTTTCTTT
clone_size: NA; j_call: TRBJ2-5; d_call: TRBD1; cdr3_length: 16; v_call: TRBV18; cdr3_aa: CASSAQPGQGGETQYF; cdr3_nt: TGTGCCAGCTCGGCACAGCCGGGACAGGGGGGAGAGACCCAGTACTTC
clone_size: NA; j_call: TRBJ2-3; d_call: TRBD2; cdr3_length: 15; v_call: TRBV3-1/TRBV3-2; cdr3_aa: CASSPLGGGTDTQYF; cdr3_nt: TGTGCCAGCAGCCCCCTGGGAGGGGGCACAGATACGCAGTATTTT
clone_size: NA; j_call: TRBJ1-1; d_call: TRBD1; cdr3_length: 17; v_call: TRBV28; cdr3_aa: CASSFPQGVSVNTEAFF; cdr3_nt: TGTGCCAGCAGTTTCCCACAGGGGGTAAGTGTGAACACTGAAGCTTTCTTT
clone_size: NA; j_call: TRBJ2-7; d_call: TRBD1; cdr3_length: 14; v_call: TRBV6-5; cdr3_aa: CASSLTTGGYEQYF; cdr3_nt: TGTGCCAGCAGCTTAACGACAGGGGGCTACGAGCAGTACTTC
clone_size: NA; j_call: TRBJ1-2; d_call: NA; cdr3_length: 16; v_call: TRBV4-1; cdr3_aa: CASSQDGLGVVYGYTF; cdr3_nt: TGCGCCAGCAGCCAAGACGGTTTAGGGGTGGTCTATGGCTACACCTTC
clone_size: NA; j_call: TRBJ1-6; d_call: TRBD1; cdr3_length: 15; v_call: TRBV6-5; cdr3_aa: CASRTPGQYNSPLHF; cdr3_nt: TGTGCCAGCAGGACTCCGGGACAGTATAATTCACCCCTCCACTTT
clone_size: NA; j_call: TRBJ1-4; d_call: NA; cdr3_length: 13; v_call: TRBV5-1; cdr3_aa: CASSLGRNEKLFF; cdr3_nt: TGCGCCAGCAGCTTGGGTCGGAATGAAAAACTGTTTTTT
clone_size: many; j_call: TRBJ2-7; d_call: NA; cdr3_length: 14; v_call: TRBV28; cdr3_aa: CASSLIVDSYEQYF; cdr3_nt: TGTGCCAGCAGTTTAATCGTAGACAGCTACGAGCAGTACTTC
clone_size: NA; j_call: TRBJ1-2; d_call: TRBD1; cdr3_length: 13; v_call: TRBV12-3/TRBV12-4; cdr3_aa: CASRKTGGYGYTF; cdr3_nt: TGTGCCAGCAGAAAGACAGGGGGTTATGGCTACACCTTC
clone_size: NA; j_call: TRBJ2-7; d_call: NA; cdr3_length: 16; v_call: TRBV7-6; cdr3_aa: CASSLATGPISYEQYF; cdr3_nt: TGTGCCAGCAGCTTAGCGACAGGTCCGATATCCTACGAGCAGTACTTC
clone_size: NA; j_call: TRBJ2-3; d_call: NA; cdr3_length: 15; v_call: TRBV30; cdr3_aa: CAWSVRAGTTDTQYF; cdr3_nt: TGTGCCTGGAGTGTACGGGCGGGAACCACAGATACGCAGTATTTT
clone_size: once; j_call: TRBJ1-2; d_call: TRBD1; cdr3_length: 14; v_call: TRBV6-5; cdr3_aa: CASRPDRGLGGYTF; cdr3_nt: TGTGCCAGCAGACCAGACAGGGGGCTAGGTGGCTACACCTTC
clone_size: NA; j_call: TRBJ1-1; d_call: NA; cdr3_length: 13; v_call: TRBV18; cdr3_aa: CASSPQGNTEAFF; cdr3_nt: TGTGCCAGCTCACCCCAGGGGAACACTGAAGCTTTCTTT
clone_size: NA; j_call: TRBJ2-5; d_call: TRBD2; cdr3_length: 16; v_call: TRBV6-1; cdr3_aa: CASSEILAGGGETQYF; cdr3_nt: TGTGCCAGCAGTGAAATCCTAGCGGGAGGGGGGGAGACCCAGTACTTC
clone_size: NA; j_call: TRBJ2-1; d_call: NA; cdr3_length: 13; v_call: TRBV27; cdr3_aa: CASTPSAYNEQFF; cdr3_nt: TGTGCCAGCACCCCTAGCGCCTACAATGAGCAGTTCTTC
clone_size: NA; j_call: TRBJ1-5; d_call: NA; cdr3_length: 11; v_call: TRBV6-1; cdr3_aa: CASSDEEAQHF; cdr3_nt: TGTGCCAGCAGTGATGAGGAGGCCCAGCATTTT
clone_size: many; j_call: TRBJ1-1; d_call: NA; cdr3_length: 13; v_call: TRBV6-5; cdr3_aa: CASINTLNTEAFF; cdr3_nt: TGTGCCAGCATCAATACACTAAACACTGAAGCTTTCTTT
clone_size: NA; j_call: TRBJ1-2; d_call: NA; cdr3_length: 12; v_call: TRBV12-3/TRBV12-4; cdr3_aa: CASSLPGFGYTF; cdr3_nt: TGTGCCAGCAGTCTCCCAGGGTTTGGCTACACCTTC
clone_size: NA; j_call: TRBJ1-2; d_call: NA; cdr3_length: 14; v_call: TRBV6-5; cdr3_aa: CASSRSGQYYGYTF; cdr3_nt: TGTGCCAGCAGCCGTTCAGGCCAGTACTATGGCTACACCTTC
clone_size: NA; j_call: TRBJ2-3; d_call: TRBD2; cdr3_length: 15; v_call: TRBV3-1/TRBV3-2; cdr3_aa: CASSAIAGVADTQYF; cdr3_nt: TGTGCCAGCAGCGCGATAGCGGGAGTGGCAGATACGCAGTATTTT
clone_size: NA; j_call: TRBJ2-2; d_call: NA; cdr3_length: 14; v_call: TRBV19; cdr3_aa: CASSPRTSTGELFF; cdr3_nt: TGTGCCAGTAGTCCCCGTACCAGCACCGGGGAGCTGTTTTTT
clone_size: NA; j_call: TRBJ1-1; d_call: TRBD1; cdr3_length: 15; v_call: TRBV28; cdr3_aa: CASSRFPGGLTEAFF; cdr3_nt: TGTGCCAGCAGTCGCTTCCCAGGGGGCCTGACTGAAGCTTTCTTT
clone_size: NA; j_call: TRBJ2-7; d_call: TRBD2; cdr3_length: 16; v_call: TRBV28; cdr3_aa: CASSFPIGTSTYEQYF; cdr3_nt: TGTGCCAGCAGTTTTCCCATCGGGACTAGCACTTACGAGCAGTACTTC
clone_size: NA; j_call: TRBJ2-7; d_call: TRBD2; cdr3_length: 18; v_call: TRBV4-1; cdr3_aa: CASSQAPRGREGPREQYF; cdr3_nt: TGCGCCAGCAGCCAGGCCCCTAGGGGGCGGGAGGGCCCTCGGGAGCAGTACTTC
clone_size: NA; j_call: TRBJ1-1; d_call: NA; cdr3_length: 11; v_call: TRBV11-2; cdr3_aa: CASSQNTEAFF; cdr3_nt: TGTGCCAGCAGCCAGAACACTGAAGCTTTCTTT
clone_size: NA; j_call: TRBJ2-1; d_call: TRBD2; cdr3_length: 15; v_call: TRBV29-1; cdr3_aa: CSSSKAGGPYNEQFF; cdr3_nt: TGCAGCTCATCAAAAGCGGGAGGGCCTTACAATGAGCAGTTCTTC
clone_size: NA; j_call: TRBJ2-7; d_call: NA; cdr3_length: 15; v_call: TRBV15; cdr3_aa: CATSLARGAAYEQYF; cdr3_nt: TGTGCCACCAGCTTGGCTCGGGGGGCGGCCTACGAGCAGTACTTC
clone_size: NA; j_call: TRBJ2-2; d_call: NA; cdr3_length: 14; v_call: TRBV5-4; cdr3_aa: CASSLDRQTGELFF; cdr3_nt: TGTGCCAGCAGCTTGGATCGACAGACCGGGGAGCTGTTTTTT
clone_size: NA; j_call: TRBJ1-1; d_call: NA; cdr3_length: 13; v_call: TRBV2; cdr3_aa: CASSEQGFTEAFF; cdr3_nt: TGTGCCAGCAGTGAACAGGGGTTCACTGAAGCTTTCTTT
clone_size: NA; j_call: TRBJ2-7; d_call: NA; cdr3_length: 12; v_call: TRBV6-5; cdr3_aa: CAVRQDSYEQYF; cdr3_nt: TGTGCCGTGCGACAGGACTCCTACGAGCAGTACTTC
clone_size: NA; j_call: TRBJ2-1; d_call: TRBD1; cdr3_length: 17; v_call: TRBV6-2/TRBV6-3; cdr3_aa: CASSYSLTGETYNEQFF; cdr3_nt: TGTGCCAGCAGTTACTCCTTAACAGGGGAGACCTACAATGAGCAGTTCTTC
clone_size: NA; j_call: TRBJ2-5; d_call: NA; cdr3_length: 15; v_call: TRBV7-3; cdr3_aa: CASSPGRGGQETQYF; cdr3_nt: TGTGCCAGCAGCCCGGGAAGGGGAGGCCAAGAGACCCAGTACTTC
clone_size: NA; j_call: TRBJ1-2; d_call: NA; cdr3_length: 17; v_call: TRBV7-9; cdr3_aa: CASSLGGGGLISHGYTF; cdr3_nt: TGTGCCAGCAGCTTAGGTGGTGGCGGCTTAATATCCCATGGCTACACCTTC
clone_size: NA; j_call: TRBJ2-7; d_call: TRBD2; cdr3_length: 14; v_call: TRBV2; cdr3_aa: CASSGLASSYEQYF; cdr3_nt: TGTGCCAGCAGTGGACTAGCGAGTTCCTACGAGCAGTACTTC
clone_size: NA; j_call: TRBJ2-2; d_call: TRBD2; cdr3_length: 16; v_call: TRBV18; cdr3_aa: CASSPRTSGNTGELFF; cdr3_nt: TGTGCCAGCTCACCACGTACTAGCGGTAACACCGGGGAGCTGTTTTTT